This T cell receptor (beta chain) came from a study of sequential checkpoint blockade in melanoma. Looking at the study overall: Randomization was 1:1 between first-line nivolumab→ipilimumab and ipilimumab→nivolumab. Over 20 patients had matched tumor biopsies before treatment and at week 13 after nivolumab or ipilimumab alone. TCRbeta immunosequencing was performed on DNA from roughly 90 pretreatment melanoma tumor samples.

The treatment denotes: randomized to nivolumab then ipilimumab (arm A) or the reverse (arm B). No patient had prior DNA-damaging chemotherapy. The CDR3 totals 14 residues. CDR1 and CDR2 (germline): LGHNT, FRNRAP. Libraries were prepared by immunoSEQ multiplex PCR; TCRdb keeps only in-frame clonotypes and omits some of them. This sample has about 37,000 clones; roughly a third occur once, and the top ten carry under 2%. The material sequenced was tumor tissue (inferred from file names), taken from a patient given nivolumab and ipilimumab in sequence. The source is a human donor with melanoma. The J gene is TRBJ1-5, the V gene TRBV12-5; TRBD1 might be the D (6 bases). The CDR3 bases are TGTGCCAGCACCCGGACAGAGGCGGATCAGCCCCAGCATTTT. Translating it yields CASTRTEADQPQHF. The entire variable domain, with the rest obtained from reference TRBV12-5 and TRBJ1-5, is as follows: DARVTQTPRHKVTEMGQEVTMRCQPILGHNTVFWYRQTMMQGLELLAYFRNRAPLDDSGMPKDRFSAEMPDATLATLKIQPSEPRDSAVYFCASTRTEADQPQHFGDGTRLSIL.